This note documents a single T cell receptor beta chain sequence. The data were obtained in a study of CD8+ T cells in alopecia areata. The V end was cut by 6 bases, the J end by 5 bases, with 16 bases between. The CDR3 has 14 amino acids. CDR1 is SNHLY and CDR2 is FYNNEI in the germline V gene. It was from alopecia areata patients that lesional scalp punch biopsies and peripheral blood were collected. PBMCs yielded sorted CD4+ and CD8+ T cells. RNA was isolated and reverse transcribed to cDNA, the sequencing template. Clones were read by immunoSEQ multiplex PCR, and TCRdb kept only the in-frame ones, dropping some. The top ten hold roughly a tenth of the sample, which has 100,000 to 150,000 clones, 47% seen once.

Sequences were obtained from NKG2D-low CD8+ T cells sorted from blood. V is TRBV2 and J is TRBJ2-5; D gene ambiguous. The clonotype comes from a human donor with alopecia areata. CDR3 protein: CASRLTLWLETQYF. In DNA, the CDR3 is TGTGCCAGCAGACTGACTTTGTGGTTGGAGACCCAGTACTTC.